Described below is a single T cell receptor beta chain sequence and its context. A read error may account for a junction end that differs from germline. Donors each provided 8 to 10 milliliters of peripheral blood. Each sample provided at least 5.5 micrograms of extracted total RNA. Sample-barcoded 5' priming and a J-beta primer mix drove a second PCR of 7 to 11 cycles. Each CDR3 protein gets one entry after TCRdb re-called the 5' RACE reads with MiXCR. The sample consists of 870,000 or so distinct CDR3 sequences, 25% to 30% of them appearing once. The data derive from a study of blood T cells in healthy people across ages. From germline, CDR1 is LGHNA and CDR2 YSLEER. The CDR3 is 15 residues long.

The clonotype comes from a woman of 80 years or more in good health. The sample was blood. V and J are TRBV4-3 and TRBJ2-1, with D unclear. The DNA end lines up better with TRBJ2-7; the J call may be wrong. In DNA form, the CDR3 reads TGCGCCGGCAGCCAAGATCAGGCCCCAACCTACGAGCAGTACTTC. This sequence encodes CAGSQDQAPTYEQYF.